This T cell receptor beta chain was identified in a study of blood T cell repertoires in COVID-19. Overall study context: The United States, Italy and Spain supplied acute and convalescent COVID-19 samples. T cells, B-cell-depleted T cells, or PBMCs supplied cDNA or gDNA.

In Seattle, patients joined the study during active infection and were tracked longitudinally. Original data processing: Reference gene primer amplification yielded estimated nucleated cell counts. TCRdb keeps only in-frame clones here, not all; method: immunoSEQ multiplex PCR. V and J calls and clone size are those listed in that table; D and trimming were worked out from the DNA. The sample contains 200,000 to 300,000 clones, about nine tenths of which appear only once. V lost 8 bases, J lost 1 base, and 7 bases stayed unmatched. The CDR3 consists of 15 residues. CDR1 is SEHNR, CDR2 FQNEAQ, per germline (reference sequence).

The source of this sequence is a person aged 18 to 30 with COVID-19, enrolled during active disease. The sequenced sample was peripheral blood. The V and J genes are TRBV7-9 and TRBJ1-3; the match to TRBD1 covers 8 bases. CDR3 in DNA: TGTGCCAGCCCCGGACAGGGCACTTCTGGAAACACCATATATTTT. Its protein product is CASPGQGTSGNTIYF.